This T cell receptor beta chain was captured by sequencing in a study of beta chain features in type 1 diabetes. Regarding the study as a whole: Across patients, naive, central memory and Treg TCRB repertoires exhibited apparently greater similarity than was observed across healthy donors.

To note about this clone: What it recognizes is unknown.

Investigators reverse transcribed all isolated RNA, so they sequenced expressed TCRB transcripts. Sequencing used immunoSEQ multiplex PCR; TCRdb keeps in-frame clones, though not all of them. The sample lists 900,000 or so clones, 15% to 20% occurring once. CD45RO/CCR7/CD25/CD127/CD95/CD27 separated CD4+ naive, central memory, regulatory and stem cell-like memory cells by sorting. The specimen sequenced was naive CD4+ T cells from blood. This clonotype originated in a woman between 18 and 30 years old in good health.

CDR3: CSVSSGLYYNEQFF. The CDR3 nucleotides are TGCAGCGTGTCTAGCGGCCTGTACTACAATGAGCAGTTCTTC. The chain is built from TRBV29-1 and TRBJ2-1; 7 nucleotides line up with TRBD2. CDR3 length: 14 residues. Germline assignment: CDR1 SQVTM and CDR2 ANQGSEA. Trimming took 6 bases from V and 3 from J; bases not matched to a gene: 8.